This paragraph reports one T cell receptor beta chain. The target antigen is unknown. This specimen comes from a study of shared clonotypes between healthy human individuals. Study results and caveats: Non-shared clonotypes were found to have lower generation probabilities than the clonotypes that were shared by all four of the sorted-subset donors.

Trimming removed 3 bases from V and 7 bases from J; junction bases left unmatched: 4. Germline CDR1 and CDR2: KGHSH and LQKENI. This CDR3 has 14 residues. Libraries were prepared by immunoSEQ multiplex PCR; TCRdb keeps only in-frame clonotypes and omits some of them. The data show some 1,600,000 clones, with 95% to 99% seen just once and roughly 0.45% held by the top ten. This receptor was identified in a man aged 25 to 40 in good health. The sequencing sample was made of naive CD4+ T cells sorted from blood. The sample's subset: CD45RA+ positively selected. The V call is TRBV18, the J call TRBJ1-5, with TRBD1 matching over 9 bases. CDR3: CASSPGQGPQPQHF. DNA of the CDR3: TGTGCCAGCTCACCGGGACAGGGACCACAGCCCCAGCATTTT. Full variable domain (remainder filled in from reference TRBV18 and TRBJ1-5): NAGVMQNPRHLVRRRGQEARLRCSPMKGHSHVYWYRQLPEEGLKFMVYLQKENIIDESGMPKERFSAEFPKEGPSILRIQQVVRGDSAAYFCASSPGQGPQPQHFGDGTRLSIL.